This is a list of T cell receptor beta chains from one sample in a study of CD8 T cells in Susac syndrome. Using its own MiXCR run on the immunoSEQ multiplex PCR reads, TCRdb lists one record per CDR3 protein. The sample carries hundreds of thousands of distinct CDR3 sequences, around 85% recorded once. Sequencing used CD8+ T cells from PBMCs. The receptors stem from a human donor with multiple sclerosis. The CDR3 runs from the conserved cysteine through the conserved F or W. Fields, in order: V gene, D gene, clone size, J gene, CDR3 protein, CDR3 DNA. The D gene is left open where the match is weak. Not every row has a clone size; where given, it reads once, few, many or a size class.

v_call: TRBV15
d_call: TRBD2
clone_size: .
j_call: TRBJ2-3
cdr3_aa: CATSRRGGDTQYF
cdr3_nt: TGTGCCACCAGCAGGCGCGGGGGGGATACGCAGTATTTT

v_call: TRBV5-6
d_call: TRBD1
clone_size: .
j_call: TRBJ1-6
cdr3_aa: CASSLGDRASPLHF
cdr3_nt: TGTGCCAGCAGCTTGGGGGACAGGGCATCACCCCTCCACTTT

v_call: TRBV7-9
d_call: .
clone_size: .
j_call: TRBJ1-1
cdr3_aa: CASSPWDELEAFF
cdr3_nt: TGTGCCAGCAGCCCGTGGGACGAATTGGAAGCTTTCTTT

v_call: TRBV28
d_call: .
clone_size: .
j_call: TRBJ2-7
cdr3_aa: CASSTPGYNRIYEQYF
cdr3_nt: TGTGCCAGCAGTACTCCGGGATACAACCGTATCTACGAGCAGTACTTC

v_call: TRBV6-2/TRBV6-3
d_call: .
clone_size: .
j_call: TRBJ2-1
cdr3_aa: CASSFMLSPYNEQFF
cdr3_nt: TGTGCCAGCAGTTTTATGCTATCCCCCTACAATGAGCAGTTCTTC

v_call: TRBV14
d_call: .
clone_size: .
j_call: TRBJ2-5
cdr3_aa: CASSQIGAQETQYF
cdr3_nt: TGTGCCAGCAGCCAAATTGGAGCTCAAGAGACCCAGTACTTC

v_call: TRBV6-1
d_call: .
clone_size: few
j_call: TRBJ1-5
cdr3_aa: CASKTGFSSSQPQHF
cdr3_nt: TGTGCCAGCAAAACAGGTTTCTCGTCCTCTCAGCCCCAGCATTTT

v_call: TRBV30
d_call: TRBD1
clone_size: .
j_call: TRBJ1-1
cdr3_aa: CAWSPGQVLMNTEAFF
cdr3_nt: TGTGCCTGGAGTCCGGGACAGGTGCTCATGAACACTGAAGCTTTCTTT

v_call: TRBV7-9
d_call: .
clone_size: .
j_call: TRBJ2-2
cdr3_aa: CASSFSQGNTGELFF
cdr3_nt: TGTGCCAGCAGCTTTAGTCAGGGTAACACCGGGGAGCTGTTTTTT

v_call: TRBV27
d_call: .
clone_size: .
j_call: TRBJ2-1
cdr3_aa: CASSPTVTTYNEQFF
cdr3_nt: TGTGCCAGCAGTCCGACCGTGACCACCTACAATGAGCAGTTCTTC

v_call: TRBV9
d_call: .
clone_size: .
j_call: TRBJ1-2
cdr3_aa: CASSVVKVLANGGYGYTF
cdr3_nt: TGTGCCAGCAGCGTAGTGAAGGTTCTGGCAAACGGCGGCTATGGCTACACCTTC

v_call: TRBV6-5
d_call: .
clone_size: .
j_call: TRBJ1-2
cdr3_aa: CASSYGQGEGYTF
cdr3_nt: TGTGCCAGCAGTTACGGTCAGGGTGAGGGCTACACCTTC

v_call: TRBV28
d_call: .
clone_size: once
j_call: TRBJ2-2
cdr3_aa: CASSLSVTGELFF
cdr3_nt: TGTGCCAGCAGTTTATCAGTGACCGGGGAGCTGTTTTTT

v_call: TRBV2
d_call: .
clone_size: .
j_call: TRBJ2-3
cdr3_aa: CASGSGDTQYF
cdr3_nt: TGTGCCAGTGGTAGCGGAGATACGCAGTATTTT

v_call: TRBV6-4
d_call: .
clone_size: once
j_call: TRBJ1-2
cdr3_aa: CASSPNSGTTYGYTF
cdr3_nt: TGTGCCAGCAGTCCAAACTCCGGGACCACTTATGGCTACACCTTC

v_call: TRBV28
d_call: .
clone_size: .
j_call: TRBJ1-2
cdr3_aa: CATNFDSPQGGYTF
cdr3_nt: TGTGCCACTAACTTCGACAGTCCCCAGGGTGGCTACACCTTC

v_call: TRBV2
d_call: TRBD1
clone_size: .
j_call: TRBJ1-5
cdr3_aa: CASSDRVLQPQHF
cdr3_nt: TGTGCCAGCTCGGACAGGGTACTTCAGCCCCAGCATTTT

v_call: TRBV25-1
d_call: .
clone_size: .
j_call: TRBJ2-7
cdr3_aa: CATAGASQGYEQYF
cdr3_nt: TGTGCCACCGCCGGGGCCTCTCAGGGATACGAGCAGTACTTC

v_call: TRBV12-5
d_call: TRBD2
clone_size: .
j_call: TRBJ2-7
cdr3_aa: CASGLSLAGDVSYEQYF
cdr3_nt: TGTGCTAGTGGTTTGAGCCTAGCGGGAGACGTTTCCTACGAGCAGTACTTC

v_call: TRBV28
d_call: TRBD2
clone_size: .
j_call: TRBJ2-7
cdr3_aa: CASSTTSGSYEQYF
cdr3_nt: TGTGCCAGCAGTACCACTAGCGGGAGCTACGAGCAGTACTTC

v_call: TRBV15
d_call: .
clone_size: .
j_call: TRBJ1-2
cdr3_aa: CATSGREGSHGYTF
cdr3_nt: TGTGCCACCAGCGGCCGAGAGGGGAGCCATGGCTACACCTTC

v_call: TRBV12-3/TRBV12-4
d_call: TRBD2
clone_size: .
j_call: TRBJ2-1
cdr3_aa: CASATSPSNEQFF
cdr3_nt: TGTGCCAGTGCGACTAGCCCTTCGAATGAGCAGTTCTTC

v_call: TRBV27
d_call: TRBD1
clone_size: .
j_call: TRBJ2-7
cdr3_aa: CASSLWGTGGFGNGQYF
cdr3_nt: TGTGCCAGCAGTTTATGGGGGACAGGGGGCTTCGGTAACGGGCAGTACTTC

v_call: TRBV2
d_call: .
clone_size: .
j_call: TRBJ2-5
cdr3_aa: CASSERTGETQYF
cdr3_nt: TGTGCCAGCAGTGAGAGGACGGGAGAGACCCAGTACTTC

v_call: TRBV4-1
d_call: .
clone_size: .
j_call: TRBJ1-1
cdr3_aa: CASSLWRGTEAFF
cdr3_nt: TGCGCCAGCAGCCTATGGAGGGGGACTGAAGCTTTCTTT

v_call: TRBV30
d_call: .
clone_size: .
j_call: TRBJ2-1
cdr3_aa: CAWSLRGAYNEQFF
cdr3_nt: TGTGCCTGGAGTTTGAGGGGGGCGTACAATGAGCAGTTCTTC

v_call: TRBV7-6
d_call: TRBD1
clone_size: once
j_call: TRBJ1-5
cdr3_aa: CASSPMTGARQPQHF
cdr3_nt: TGTGCCAGCAGCCCGATGACAGGGGCGCGGCAGCCCCAGCATTTT

v_call: TRBV29-1
d_call: .
clone_size: .
j_call: TRBJ1-1
cdr3_aa: CSVDPGSANTEAFF
cdr3_nt: TGCAGCGTCGACCCAGGGAGTGCGAACACTGAAGCTTTCTTT

v_call: TRBV5-6
d_call: .
clone_size: .
j_call: TRBJ1-1
cdr3_aa: CASSWETANTEAFF
cdr3_nt: TGTGCCAGCAGCTGGGAGACAGCAAACACTGAAGCTTTCTTT

v_call: TRBV28
d_call: .
clone_size: .
j_call: TRBJ1-2
cdr3_aa: CASKEAGTNYGYTF
cdr3_nt: TGTGCCAGCAAAGAAGCCGGTACCAACTATGGCTACACCTTC

v_call: TRBV6-2/TRBV6-3
d_call: .
clone_size: .
j_call: TRBJ1-2
cdr3_aa: CASSYSKEWVYGYTF
cdr3_nt: TGTGCCAGCAGTTACTCGAAGGAGTGGGTCTATGGCTACACCTTC

v_call: TRBV11-2
d_call: .
clone_size: .
j_call: TRBJ1-1
cdr3_aa: CASSLVSFEAFF
cdr3_nt: TGTGCCAGCAGCTTAGTGAGTTTTGAAGCTTTCTTT

v_call: TRBV4-1
d_call: TRBD1
clone_size: .
j_call: TRBJ1-1
cdr3_aa: CASSQGRQGARTEAFF
cdr3_nt: TGCGCCAGCAGCCAAGGACGACAGGGGGCGCGGACTGAAGCTTTCTTT

v_call: TRBV6-5
d_call: .
clone_size: .
j_call: TRBJ2-7
cdr3_aa: CASKAGQTYEQYF
cdr3_nt: TGTGCCAGCAAAGCCGGACAGACCTACGAGCAGTACTTC

v_call: TRBV28
d_call: TRBD2
clone_size: .
j_call: TRBJ2-1
cdr3_aa: CASSSYLSGSGDEQFF
cdr3_nt: TGTGCCAGCAGTTCCTATCTGAGCGGGAGTGGGGATGAGCAGTTCTTC

v_call: TRBV27
d_call: TRBD2
clone_size: .
j_call: TRBJ2-1
cdr3_aa: CASSSLPGLADNEQFF
cdr3_nt: TGTGCCAGCAGTTCGCTACCGGGACTAGCAGACAATGAGCAGTTCTTC

v_call: TRBV6-1
d_call: TRBD1
clone_size: .
j_call: TRBJ2-7
cdr3_aa: CASSEGTGGLEQYF
cdr3_nt: TGTGCCAGCAGTGAAGGGACAGGGGGCCTCGAGCAGTACTTC

v_call: TRBV27
d_call: .
clone_size: .
j_call: TRBJ1-6
cdr3_aa: CASSPVNNSPLHF
cdr3_nt: TGTGCCAGCAGCCCAGTGAATAATTCACCCCTCCACTTT

v_call: TRBV29-1
d_call: .
clone_size: once
j_call: TRBJ2-1
cdr3_aa: CSVEAAGGEYNEQFF
cdr3_nt: TGCAGCGTTGAAGCAGCTGGCGGAGAATACAATGAGCAGTTCTTC

v_call: TRBV27
d_call: .
clone_size: .
j_call: TRBJ2-1
cdr3_aa: CASSPTYWDSEQFF
cdr3_nt: TGTGCCAGCAGTCCAACCTATTGGGATAGTGAGCAGTTCTTC